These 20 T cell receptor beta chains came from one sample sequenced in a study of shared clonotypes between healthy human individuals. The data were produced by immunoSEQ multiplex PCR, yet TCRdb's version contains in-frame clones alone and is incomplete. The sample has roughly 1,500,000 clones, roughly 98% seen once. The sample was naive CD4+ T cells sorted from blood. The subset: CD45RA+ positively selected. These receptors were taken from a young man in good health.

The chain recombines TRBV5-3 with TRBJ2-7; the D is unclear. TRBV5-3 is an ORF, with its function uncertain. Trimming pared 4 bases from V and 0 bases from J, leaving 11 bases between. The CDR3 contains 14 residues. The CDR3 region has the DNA TGTGCCAGAAGCGACAACTTGAGCTCCTACGAGCAGTACTTC. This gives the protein CARSDNLSSYEQYF.

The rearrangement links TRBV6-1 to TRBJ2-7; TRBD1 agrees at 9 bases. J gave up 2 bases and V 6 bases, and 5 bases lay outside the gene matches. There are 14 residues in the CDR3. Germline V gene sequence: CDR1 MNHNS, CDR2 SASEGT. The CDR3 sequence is CASRGQGFAYEQYF. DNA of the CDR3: TGTGCCAGCAGAGGACAGGGGTTTGCCTACGAGCAGTACTTC.

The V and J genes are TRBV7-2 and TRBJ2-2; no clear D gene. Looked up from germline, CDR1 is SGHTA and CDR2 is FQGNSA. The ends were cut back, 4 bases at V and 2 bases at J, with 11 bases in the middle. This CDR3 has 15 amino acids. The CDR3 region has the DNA TGTGCCAGCAGCTCCCGCGCCACCAACACCGGGGAGCTGTTTTTT. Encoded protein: CASSSRATNTGELFF.

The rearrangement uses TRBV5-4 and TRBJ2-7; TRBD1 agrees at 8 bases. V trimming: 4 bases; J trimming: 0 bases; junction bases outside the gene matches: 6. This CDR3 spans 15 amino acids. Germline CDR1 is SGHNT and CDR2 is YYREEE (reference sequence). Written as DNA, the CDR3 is TGTGCCAGCAGCACCTCCGGGACAGGCTCCTACGAGCAGTACTTC. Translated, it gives CASSTSGTGSYEQYF.

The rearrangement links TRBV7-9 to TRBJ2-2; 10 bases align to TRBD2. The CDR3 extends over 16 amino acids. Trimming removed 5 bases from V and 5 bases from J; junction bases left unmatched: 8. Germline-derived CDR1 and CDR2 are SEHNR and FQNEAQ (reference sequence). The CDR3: CASSPLAGRSTGELFF. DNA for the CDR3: TGTGCCAGCAGCCCACTAGCGGGAAGGTCGACCGGGGAGCTGTTTTTT.

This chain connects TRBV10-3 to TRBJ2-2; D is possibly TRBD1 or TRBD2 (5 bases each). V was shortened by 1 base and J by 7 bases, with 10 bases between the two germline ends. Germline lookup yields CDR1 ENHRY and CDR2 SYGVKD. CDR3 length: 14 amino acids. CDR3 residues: CAISELGDSGELFF. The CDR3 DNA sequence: TGTGCCATCAGTGAGTTGGGGGATAGCGGGGAGCTGTTTTTT.

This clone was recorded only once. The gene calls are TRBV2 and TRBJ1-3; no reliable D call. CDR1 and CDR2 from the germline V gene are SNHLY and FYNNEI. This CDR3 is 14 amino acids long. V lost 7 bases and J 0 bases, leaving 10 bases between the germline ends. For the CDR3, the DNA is TGTGCCAGCACACAGTCCCACTCTGGAAACACCATATATTTT. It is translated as CASTQSHSGNTIYF.

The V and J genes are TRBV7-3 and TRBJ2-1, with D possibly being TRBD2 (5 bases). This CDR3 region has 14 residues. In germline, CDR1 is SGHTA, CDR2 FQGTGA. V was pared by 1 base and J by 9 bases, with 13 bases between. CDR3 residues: CASSLRALGSEQFF. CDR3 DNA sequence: TGTGCCAGCAGCTTAAGGGCGCTAGGGAGTGAGCAGTTCTTC.

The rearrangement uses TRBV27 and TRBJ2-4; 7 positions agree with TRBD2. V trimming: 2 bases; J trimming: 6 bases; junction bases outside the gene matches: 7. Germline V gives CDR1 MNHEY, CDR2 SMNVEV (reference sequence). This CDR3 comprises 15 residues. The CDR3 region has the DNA TGTGCCAGCAGTTTAGGCGGGAGCTGGGGAAACATTCAGTACTTC. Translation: CASSLGGSWGNIQYF.

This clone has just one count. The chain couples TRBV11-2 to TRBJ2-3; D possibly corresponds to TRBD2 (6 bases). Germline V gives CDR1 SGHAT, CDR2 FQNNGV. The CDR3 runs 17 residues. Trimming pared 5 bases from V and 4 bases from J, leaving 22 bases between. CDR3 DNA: TGTGCCAGCAGCCCGGCCGGTGGAGCGGGTTCCCCAGATACGCAGTATTTT. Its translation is CASSPAGGAGSPDTQYF.

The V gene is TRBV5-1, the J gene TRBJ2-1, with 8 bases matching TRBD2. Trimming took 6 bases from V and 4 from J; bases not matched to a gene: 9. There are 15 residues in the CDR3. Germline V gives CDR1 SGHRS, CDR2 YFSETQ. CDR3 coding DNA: TGCGCCAGCACCTCAACTAGCGGACCTTACAATGAGCAGTTCTTC. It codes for CASTSTSGPYNEQFF. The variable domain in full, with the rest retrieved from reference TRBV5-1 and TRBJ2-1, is KAGVTQTPRYLIKTRGQQVTLSCSPISGHRSVSWYQQTPGQGLQFLFEYFSETQRNKGNFPGRFSGRQFSNSRSEMNVSTLELGDSALYLCASTSTSGPYNEQFFGPGTRLTVL.

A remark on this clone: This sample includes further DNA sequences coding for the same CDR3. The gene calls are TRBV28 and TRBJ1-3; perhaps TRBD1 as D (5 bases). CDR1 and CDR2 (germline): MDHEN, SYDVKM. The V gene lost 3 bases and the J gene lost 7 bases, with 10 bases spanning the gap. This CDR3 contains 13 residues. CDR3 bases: TGTGCCAGCAGTTTCGGCCGGGGGAACACCATATATTTT. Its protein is CASSFGRGNTIYF.

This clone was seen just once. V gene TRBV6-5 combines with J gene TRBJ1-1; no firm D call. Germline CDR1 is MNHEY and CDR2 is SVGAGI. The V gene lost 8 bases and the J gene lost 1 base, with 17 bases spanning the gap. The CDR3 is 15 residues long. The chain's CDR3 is CASARRLITNTEAFF. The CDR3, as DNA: TGTGCCAGCGCTAGACGGTTGATTACGAACACTGAAGCTTTCTTT.

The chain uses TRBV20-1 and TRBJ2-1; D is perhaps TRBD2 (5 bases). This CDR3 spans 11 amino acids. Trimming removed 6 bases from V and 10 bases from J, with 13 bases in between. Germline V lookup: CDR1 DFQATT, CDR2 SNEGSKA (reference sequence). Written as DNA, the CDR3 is TGCAGTGCCAGTTGGCGGAGGGAGCAGTTCTTC. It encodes CSASWRREQFF.

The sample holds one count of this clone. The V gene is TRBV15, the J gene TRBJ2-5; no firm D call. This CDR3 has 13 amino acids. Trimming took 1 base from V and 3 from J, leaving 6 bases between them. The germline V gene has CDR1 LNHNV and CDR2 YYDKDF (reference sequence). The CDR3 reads CATSRVSKETQYF. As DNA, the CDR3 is TGTGCCACCAGCAGAGTTTCAAAAGAGACCCAGTACTTC.

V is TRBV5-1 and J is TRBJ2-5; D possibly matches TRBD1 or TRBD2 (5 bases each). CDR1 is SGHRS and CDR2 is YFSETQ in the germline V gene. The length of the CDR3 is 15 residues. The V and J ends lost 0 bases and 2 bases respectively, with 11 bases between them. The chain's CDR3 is CASSLGTQGQETQYF. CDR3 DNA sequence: TGCGCCAGCAGCTTGGGGACTCAGGGACAAGAGACCCAGTACTTC.

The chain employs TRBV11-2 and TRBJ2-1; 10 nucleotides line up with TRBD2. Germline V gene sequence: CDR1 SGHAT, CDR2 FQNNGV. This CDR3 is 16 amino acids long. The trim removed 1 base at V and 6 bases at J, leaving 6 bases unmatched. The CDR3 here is CASSLVSGRRVNEQFF. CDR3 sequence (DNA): TGTGCCAGCAGCTTAGTTAGCGGGAGGAGGGTCAATGAGCAGTTCTTC.

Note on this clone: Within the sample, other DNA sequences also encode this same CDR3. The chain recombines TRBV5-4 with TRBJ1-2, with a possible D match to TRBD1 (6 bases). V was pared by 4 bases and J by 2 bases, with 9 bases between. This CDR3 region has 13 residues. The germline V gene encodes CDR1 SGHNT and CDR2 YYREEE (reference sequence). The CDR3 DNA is TGTGCCAGCAGCGTACAGGGAAACTATGGCTACACCTTC. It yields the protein CASSVQGNYGYTF.

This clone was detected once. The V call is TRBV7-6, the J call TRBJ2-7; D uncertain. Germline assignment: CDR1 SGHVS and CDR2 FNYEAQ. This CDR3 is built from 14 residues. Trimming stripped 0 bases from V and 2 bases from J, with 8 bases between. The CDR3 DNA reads TGTGCCAGCAGCTTAGCGGCGGAGACCTACGAGCAGTACTTC. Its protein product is CASSLAAETYEQYF. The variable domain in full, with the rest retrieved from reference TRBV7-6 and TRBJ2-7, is GAGVSQSPRYKVTKRGQDVALRCDPISGHVSLYWYRQALGQGPEFLTYFNYEAQQDKSGLPNDRFSAERPEGSISTLTIQRTEQRDSAMYRCASSLAAETYEQYFGPGTRLTVT.

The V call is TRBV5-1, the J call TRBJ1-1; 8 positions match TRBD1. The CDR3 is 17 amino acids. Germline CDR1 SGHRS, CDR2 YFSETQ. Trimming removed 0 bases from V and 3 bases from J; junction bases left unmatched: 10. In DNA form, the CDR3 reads TGCGCCAGCAGCTTGGCGGCAGGGGGCGTATTAGACACTGAAGCTTTCTTT. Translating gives CASSLAAGGVLDTEAFF.